Here is one T cell receptor (beta chain) with its context. Antigen unknown. The beta constant-region primer was an equimolar mix of two oligonucleotides covering TRBC1 and TRBC2. Four rounds of PCR amplified the ligated cDNA using nested alpha and beta constant-region primers plus SP2. TCRdb fed the UMI-ligation and nested PCR reads into MiXCR, producing one record per CDR3 protein. The sample has over 90,000 distinct CDR3 sequences; roughly 10% are singletons. The data belong to a study of naive and memory T cell subsets. Notes on the study in general: Especially in CD8 cells, naive repertoires contained a few larger clonotypes, possibly CD45RA-re-expressing memory cells.

The receptor was derived from a human donor in good health. Material for sequencing was naive CD4+ T cells from blood.

CDR3 region: CSVGTGNNSPLHF. The CDR3 nucleotides read TGCAGCGTTGGGACAGGGAATAATTCACCCCTCCACTTT. The chain links TRBV29-1 to TRBJ1-6; TRBD1 aligns across 8 bases. The CDR3 consists of 13 residues. Germline trimming cut 4 bases from V and 5 bases from J; bases unmatched to any gene: 1. Per the germline V gene, CDR1 is SQVTM and CDR2 is ANQGSEA.